This T cell receptor beta chain was identified during a study of human T cells and chemical hapten exposure. Turning to the study itself: Patients, chiefly female, had alopecia areata, totalis or universalis.

Study results and limitations: It was expanded TCRs that formed significantly more large CDR3 similarity clusters than controls did.

The library tagged individual cDNA molecules with unique molecular identifiers. MiXCR, run by TCRdb on the RACE reads, gives a single entry per CDR3 protein. The sample has approximately 260,000 distinct CDR3 sequences, 7.5% to 9% seen once. This clonotype was picked up a small number of times. Its antigen remains unknown. V dropped 6 bases and J dropped 2 bases, with 11 bases sitting between them. Germline CDR1 MNHEY, CDR2 SVGAGI. This CDR3 spans 13 amino acids. Time point defined: pre-sensitization, week 0. Treatment defined: therapeutic diphenylcyclopropenone sensitization with weekly scalp DPC. Sample: whole blood, taken in connection with sensitization to the hapten diphenylcyclopropenone (DPC). V usage is TRBV6-5 and J usage is TRBJ2-7, with D hard to call. The sequence was obtained from a man in his late teens or twenties with alopecia areata. Some clones in this sample may be carry-over from other donors' samples. The DNA of the CDR3 is TGTGCCAGCAGAACCGACGGAACCTACGAGCAGTACTTC. Protein product: CASRTDGTYEQYF.